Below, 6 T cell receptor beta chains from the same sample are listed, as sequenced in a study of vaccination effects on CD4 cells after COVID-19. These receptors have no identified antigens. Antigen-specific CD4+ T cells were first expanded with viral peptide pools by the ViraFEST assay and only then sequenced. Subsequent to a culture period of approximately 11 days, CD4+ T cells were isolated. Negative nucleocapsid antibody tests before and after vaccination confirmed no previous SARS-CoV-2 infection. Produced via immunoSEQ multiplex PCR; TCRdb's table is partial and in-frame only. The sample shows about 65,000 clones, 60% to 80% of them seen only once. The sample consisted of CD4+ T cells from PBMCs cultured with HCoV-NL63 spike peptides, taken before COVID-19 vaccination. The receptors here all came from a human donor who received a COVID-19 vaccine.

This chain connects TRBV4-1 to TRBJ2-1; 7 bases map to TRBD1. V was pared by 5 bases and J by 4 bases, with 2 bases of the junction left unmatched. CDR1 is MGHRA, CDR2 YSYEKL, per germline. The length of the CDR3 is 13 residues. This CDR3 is CASSRDRYNEQFF. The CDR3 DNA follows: TGCGCCAGCAGCAGGGACAGATACAATGAGCAGTTCTTC.

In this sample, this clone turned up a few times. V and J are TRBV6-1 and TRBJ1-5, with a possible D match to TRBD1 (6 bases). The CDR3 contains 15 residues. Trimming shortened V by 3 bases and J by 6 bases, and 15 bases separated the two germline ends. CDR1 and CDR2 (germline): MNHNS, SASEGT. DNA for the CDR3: TGTGCCAGCAGTGAGATGTGGGGGCTTAGTCAGCCCCAGCATTTT. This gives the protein CASSEMWGLSQPQHF.

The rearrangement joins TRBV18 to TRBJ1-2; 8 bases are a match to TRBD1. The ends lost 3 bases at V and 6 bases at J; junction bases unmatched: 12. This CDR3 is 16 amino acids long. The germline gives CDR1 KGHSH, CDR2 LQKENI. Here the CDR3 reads CASSPGRRGLFDGYTF. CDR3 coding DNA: TGTGCCAGCTCACCCGGACGCAGGGGGCTATTTGATGGCTACACCTTC.

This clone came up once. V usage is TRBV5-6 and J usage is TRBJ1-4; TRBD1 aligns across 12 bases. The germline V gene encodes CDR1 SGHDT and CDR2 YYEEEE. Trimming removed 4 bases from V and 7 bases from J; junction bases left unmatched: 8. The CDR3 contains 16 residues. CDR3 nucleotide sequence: TGTGCCAGCAGCCGGGGGACAGGGGGCCTGGGTGAAAAACTGTTTTTT. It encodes CASSRGTGGLGEKLFF.

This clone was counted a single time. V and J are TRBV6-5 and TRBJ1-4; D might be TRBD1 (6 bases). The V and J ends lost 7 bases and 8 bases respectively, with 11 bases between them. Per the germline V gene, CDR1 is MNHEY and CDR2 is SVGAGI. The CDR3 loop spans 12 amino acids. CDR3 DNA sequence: TGTGCCAGCAACCAGGGGTGGGAAAAACTGTTTTTT. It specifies CASNQGWEKLFF.

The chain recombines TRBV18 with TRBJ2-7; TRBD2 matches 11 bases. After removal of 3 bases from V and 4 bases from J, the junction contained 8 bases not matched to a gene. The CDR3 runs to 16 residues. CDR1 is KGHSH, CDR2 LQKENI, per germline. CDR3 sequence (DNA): TGTGCCAGCTCACCCAATAAAACTAGCGGGGGATACGAGCAGTACGTC. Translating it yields CASSPNKTSGGYEQYV.